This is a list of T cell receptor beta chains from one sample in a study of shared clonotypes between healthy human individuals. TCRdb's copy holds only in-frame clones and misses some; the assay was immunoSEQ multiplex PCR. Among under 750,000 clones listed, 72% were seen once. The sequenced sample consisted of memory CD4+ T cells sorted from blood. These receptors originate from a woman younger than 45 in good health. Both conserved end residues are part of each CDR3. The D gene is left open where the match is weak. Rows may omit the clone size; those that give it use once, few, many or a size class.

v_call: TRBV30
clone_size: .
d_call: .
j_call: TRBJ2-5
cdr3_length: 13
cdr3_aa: CAWSVGHQETQYF
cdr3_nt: TGTGCCTGGAGTGTAGGACATCAAGAGACCCAGTACTTC

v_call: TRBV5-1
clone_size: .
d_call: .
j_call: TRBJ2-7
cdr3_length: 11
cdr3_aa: CASSSYFEQYF
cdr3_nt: TGCGCCAGCAGCTCTTACTTCGAGCAGTACTTC

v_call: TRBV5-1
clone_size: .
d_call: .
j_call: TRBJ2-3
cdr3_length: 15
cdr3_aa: CASSLERGSRDTQYF
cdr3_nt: TGCGCCAGCAGCTTGGAAAGGGGAAGTAGGGATACGCAGTATTTT

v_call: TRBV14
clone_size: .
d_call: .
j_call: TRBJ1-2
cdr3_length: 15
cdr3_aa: CASSQVGSSYSGYTF
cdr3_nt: TGTGCCAGCAGCCAAGTAGGGTCCTCGTATTCTGGCTACACCTTC

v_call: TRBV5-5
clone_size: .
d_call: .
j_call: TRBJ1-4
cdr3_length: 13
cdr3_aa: CASSFTGNEKLFF
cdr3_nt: TGTGCCAGCAGCTTCACCGGGAATGAAAAACTGTTTTTT

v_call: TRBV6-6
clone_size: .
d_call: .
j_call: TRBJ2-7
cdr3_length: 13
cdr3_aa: CASSYGPSYEQYF
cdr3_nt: TGTGCCAGCAGCTATGGTCCCTCCTACGAGCAGTACTTC

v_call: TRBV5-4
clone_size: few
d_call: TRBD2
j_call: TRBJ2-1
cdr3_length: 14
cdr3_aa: CASSLVGTNNEQFF
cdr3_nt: TGTGCCAGCAGCTTGGTCGGGACTAACAATGAGCAGTTCTTC

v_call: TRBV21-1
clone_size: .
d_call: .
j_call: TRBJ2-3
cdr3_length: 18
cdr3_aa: CASSFQREVPLSTDTQYF
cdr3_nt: TGTGCCAGCAGCTTCCAGCGGGAAGTCCCGCTGAGCACAGATACGCAGTATTTT

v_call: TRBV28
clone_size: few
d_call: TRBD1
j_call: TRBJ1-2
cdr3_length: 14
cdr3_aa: CASSPGQGNYGYTF
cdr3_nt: TGTGCCAGCAGTCCGGGACAGGGGAACTATGGCTACACCTTC

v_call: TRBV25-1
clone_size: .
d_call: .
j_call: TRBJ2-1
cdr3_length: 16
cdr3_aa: CASSDHTAGVHNEQFF
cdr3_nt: TGTGCCAGCAGTGATCATACGGCCGGGGTTCACAATGAGCAGTTCTTC

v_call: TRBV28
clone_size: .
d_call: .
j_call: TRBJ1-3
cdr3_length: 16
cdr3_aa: CASSQGWGSSGNTIYF
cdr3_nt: TGTGCCAGCAGTCAGGGGTGGGGTAGCTCTGGAAACACCATATATTTT

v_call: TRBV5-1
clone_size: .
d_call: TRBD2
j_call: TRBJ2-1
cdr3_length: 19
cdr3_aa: CASSQPGLAGGRSYNEQFF
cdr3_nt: TGCGCCAGCAGCCAACCGGGACTAGCGGGAGGGCGGTCCTACAATGAGCAGTTCTTC

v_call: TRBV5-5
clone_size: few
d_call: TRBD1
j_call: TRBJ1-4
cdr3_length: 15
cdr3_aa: CASRKNRGPDEKLFF
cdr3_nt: TGTGCCAGCAGAAAGAACAGGGGGCCGGATGAAAAACTGTTTTTT

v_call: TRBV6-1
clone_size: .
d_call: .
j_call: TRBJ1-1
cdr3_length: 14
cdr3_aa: CASRGGLFNTEAFF
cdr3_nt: TGTGCCAGCAGGGGGGGGCTATTTAACACTGAAGCTTTCTTT

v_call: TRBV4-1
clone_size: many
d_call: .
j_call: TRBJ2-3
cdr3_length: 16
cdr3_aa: CASSQDRQGRTDTQYF
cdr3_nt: TGCGCCAGCAGCCAAGATAGGCAGGGGAGGACAGATACGCAGTATTTT

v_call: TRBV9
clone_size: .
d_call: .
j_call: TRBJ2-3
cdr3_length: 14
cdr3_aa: CASSVTRSTDTQYF
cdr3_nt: TGTGCCAGCAGCGTAACGAGGAGCACAGATACGCAGTATTTT

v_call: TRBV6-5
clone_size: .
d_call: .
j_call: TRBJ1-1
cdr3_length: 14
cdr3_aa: CASTQYGDNTEAFF
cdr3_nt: TGTGCCAGCACGCAATATGGGGATAACACTGAAGCTTTCTTT

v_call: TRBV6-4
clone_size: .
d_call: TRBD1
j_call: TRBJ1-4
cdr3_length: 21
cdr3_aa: CASSDSYLPTGGSVTNEKLFF
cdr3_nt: TGTGCCAGCAGTGACTCCTACCTACCGACAGGGGGTTCTGTTACTAATGAAAAACTGTTTTTT

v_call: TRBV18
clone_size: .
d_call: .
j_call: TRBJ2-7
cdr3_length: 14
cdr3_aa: CASSHDSSSYEQYF
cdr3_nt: TGTGCCAGCTCACACGACAGCTCCTCCTACGAGCAGTACTTC

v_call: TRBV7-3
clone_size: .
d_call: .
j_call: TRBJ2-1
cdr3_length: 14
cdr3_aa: CASSTGTPANEQFF
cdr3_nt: TGTGCCAGCAGCACCGGGACCCCGGCGAATGAGCAGTTCTTC

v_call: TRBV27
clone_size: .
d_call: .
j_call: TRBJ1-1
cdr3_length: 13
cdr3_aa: CASSFLRNTEAFF
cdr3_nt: TGTGCCAGCAGTTTCCTTCGAAACACTGAAGCTTTCTTT

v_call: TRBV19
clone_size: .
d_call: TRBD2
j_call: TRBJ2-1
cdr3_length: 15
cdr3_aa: CATAQGLAENNEQFF
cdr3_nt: TGTGCCACGGCCCAGGGACTAGCAGAAAACAATGAGCAGTTCTTC

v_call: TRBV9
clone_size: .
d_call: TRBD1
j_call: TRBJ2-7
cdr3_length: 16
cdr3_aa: CASSVDPGQGSYEQYF
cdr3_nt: TGTGCCAGCAGCGTCGACCCGGGACAGGGCTCCTACGAGCAGTACTTC

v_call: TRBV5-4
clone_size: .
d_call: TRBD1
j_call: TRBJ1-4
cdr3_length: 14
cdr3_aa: CASSRDRVNEKLFF
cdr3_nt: TGTGCCAGCAGTCGGGACAGAGTTAATGAAAAACTGTTTTTT

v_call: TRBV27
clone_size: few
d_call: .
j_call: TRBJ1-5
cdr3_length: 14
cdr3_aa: CASSPRTGNQPQHF
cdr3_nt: TGTGCCAGCAGCCCCCGGACAGGCAATCAGCCCCAGCATTTT

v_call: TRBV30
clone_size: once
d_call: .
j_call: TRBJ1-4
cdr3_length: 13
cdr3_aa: CASRPTGDEKLFF
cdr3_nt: TGTGCCTCCCGACCTACCGGGGACGAAAAACTGTTTTTT

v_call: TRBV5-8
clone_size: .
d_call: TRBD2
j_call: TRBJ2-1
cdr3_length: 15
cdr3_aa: CASSLRTSGRNEQFF
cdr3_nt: TGTGCCAGCAGCCTACGGACTAGCGGGAGGAATGAGCAGTTCTTC

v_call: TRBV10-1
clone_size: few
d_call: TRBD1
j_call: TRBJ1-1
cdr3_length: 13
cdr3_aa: CAVQGARDTEAFF
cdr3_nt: TGCGCCGTACAGGGGGCAAGGGACACTGAAGCTTTCTTT

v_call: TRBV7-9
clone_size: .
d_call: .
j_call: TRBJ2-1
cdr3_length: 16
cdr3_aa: CASSSGNRQIKNEQFF
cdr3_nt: TGTGCCAGCAGCAGTGGGAATCGGCAGATTAAGAATGAGCAGTTCTTC

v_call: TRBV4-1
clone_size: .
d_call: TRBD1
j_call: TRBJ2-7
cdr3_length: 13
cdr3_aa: CASSRQGAYEQYF
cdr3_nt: TGCGCCAGCAGCCGACAGGGGGCTTACGAGCAGTACTTC

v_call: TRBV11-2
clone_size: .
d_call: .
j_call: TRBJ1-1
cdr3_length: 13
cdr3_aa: CASSLDFFTEAFF
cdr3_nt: TGTGCCAGCAGCTTAGACTTTTTCACTGAAGCTTTCTTT

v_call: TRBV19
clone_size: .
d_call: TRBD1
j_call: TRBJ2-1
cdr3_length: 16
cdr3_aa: CASSVLGQGWYNEQFF
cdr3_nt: TGTGCCAGTAGTGTCCTGGGACAGGGGTGGTACAATGAGCAGTTCTTC

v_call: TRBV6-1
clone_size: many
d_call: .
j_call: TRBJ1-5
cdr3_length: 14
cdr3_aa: CASSEAGISAPPHF
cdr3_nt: TGTGCCAGCAGTGAAGCCGGAATATCAGCCCCACCGCATTTT

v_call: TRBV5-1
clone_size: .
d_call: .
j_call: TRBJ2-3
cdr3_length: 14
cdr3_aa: CASSLGTSTDTQYF
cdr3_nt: TGCGCCAGCAGCTTGGGGACTAGCACAGATACGCAGTATTTT

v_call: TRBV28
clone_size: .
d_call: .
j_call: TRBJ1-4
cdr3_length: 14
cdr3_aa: CASWLGVLSEKLFF
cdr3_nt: TGTGCCAGCTGGTTGGGGGTTTTGAGTGAAAAACTGTTTTTT

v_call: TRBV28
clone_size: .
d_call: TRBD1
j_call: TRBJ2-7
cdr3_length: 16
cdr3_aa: CASSFPMTGRTYEQYF
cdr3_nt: TGTGCCAGCAGTTTCCCGATGACAGGGCGAACCTACGAGCAGTACTTC

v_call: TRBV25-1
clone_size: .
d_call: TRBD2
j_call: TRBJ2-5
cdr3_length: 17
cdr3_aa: CASSELEAGDRRETQYF
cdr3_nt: TGTGCCAGCAGTGAATTAGAAGCGGGAGATCGACGAGAGACCCAGTACTTC

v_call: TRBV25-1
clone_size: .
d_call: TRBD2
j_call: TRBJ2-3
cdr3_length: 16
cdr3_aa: CASSAAGAFYTDTQYF
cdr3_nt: TGTGCCAGCAGTGCAGCGGGAGCCTTCTACACAGATACGCAGTATTTT

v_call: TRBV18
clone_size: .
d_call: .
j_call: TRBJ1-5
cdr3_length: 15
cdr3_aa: CASSPQGGSNQPQHF
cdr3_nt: TGTGCCAGCTCACCACAGGGAGGTAGCAATCAGCCCCAGCATTTT

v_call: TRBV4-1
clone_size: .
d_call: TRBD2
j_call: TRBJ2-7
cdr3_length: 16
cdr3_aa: CASSQVLAGSNYEQYF
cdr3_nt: TGCGCCAGCAGCCAAGTCCTAGCGGGATCCAACTACGAGCAGTACTTC

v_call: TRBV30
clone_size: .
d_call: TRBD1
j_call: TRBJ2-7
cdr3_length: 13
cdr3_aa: CAWSKNRDSEQYF
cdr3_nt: TGTGCCTGGAGTAAAAACCGGGACAGCGAGCAGTACTTC

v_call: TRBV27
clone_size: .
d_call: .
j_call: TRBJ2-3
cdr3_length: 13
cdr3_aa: CASSPGLTDTQYF
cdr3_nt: TGTGCCAGCAGCCCCGGCCTCACAGATACGCAGTATTTT

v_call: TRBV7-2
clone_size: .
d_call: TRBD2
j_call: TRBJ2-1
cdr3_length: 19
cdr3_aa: CASSLFWGQGTSVGKEQFF
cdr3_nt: TGTGCCAGCAGCTTATTTTGGGGGCAAGGGACTAGCGTAGGGAAAGAGCAGTTCTTC

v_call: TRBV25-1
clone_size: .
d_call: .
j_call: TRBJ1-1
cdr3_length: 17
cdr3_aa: CASSGGVRVGTRTEAFF
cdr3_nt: TGTGCCAGCAGTGGAGGCGTTCGAGTTGGGACACGCACTGAAGCTTTCTTT

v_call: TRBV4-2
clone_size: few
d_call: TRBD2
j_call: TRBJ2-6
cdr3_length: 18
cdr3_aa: CASSQGTSGSAGANVLTF
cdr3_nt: TGTGCCAGCAGCCAAGGGACTAGCGGGAGCGCTGGGGCCAACGTCCTGACTTTC

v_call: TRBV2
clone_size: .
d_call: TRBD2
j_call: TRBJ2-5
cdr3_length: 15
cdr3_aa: CASMGGGRPRGTQYF
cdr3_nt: TGTGCCAGCATGGGTGGCGGGAGGCCTAGGGGGACCCAGTACTTC

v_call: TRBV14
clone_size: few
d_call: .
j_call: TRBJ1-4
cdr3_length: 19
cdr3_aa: CASSQTLPAGRATNEKLFF
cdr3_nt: TGTGCCAGCAGCCAAACCCTCCCCGCCGGTCGCGCAACTAATGAAAAACTGTTTTTT

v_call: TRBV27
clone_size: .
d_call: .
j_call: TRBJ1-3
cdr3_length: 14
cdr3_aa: CASSLGHPGNTIYF
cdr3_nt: TGTGCCAGCAGTTTAGGGCACCCTGGAAACACCATATATTTT

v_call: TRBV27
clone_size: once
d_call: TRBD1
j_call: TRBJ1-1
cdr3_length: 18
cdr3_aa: CASSLLRRGLMGNTEAFF
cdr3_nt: TGTGCCAGCAGTTTATTAAGGAGGGGGCTGATGGGGAACACTGAAGCTTTCTTT

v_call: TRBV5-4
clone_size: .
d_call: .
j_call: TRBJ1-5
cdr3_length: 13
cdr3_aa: CASSTDRLSPQHF
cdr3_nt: TGTGCCAGCAGCACCGACAGGTTATCTCCCCAGCATTTT

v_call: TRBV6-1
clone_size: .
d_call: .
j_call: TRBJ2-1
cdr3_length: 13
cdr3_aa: CASLAGDVNEQFF
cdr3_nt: TGTGCCAGCCTAGCAGGGGATGTGAATGAGCAGTTCTTC